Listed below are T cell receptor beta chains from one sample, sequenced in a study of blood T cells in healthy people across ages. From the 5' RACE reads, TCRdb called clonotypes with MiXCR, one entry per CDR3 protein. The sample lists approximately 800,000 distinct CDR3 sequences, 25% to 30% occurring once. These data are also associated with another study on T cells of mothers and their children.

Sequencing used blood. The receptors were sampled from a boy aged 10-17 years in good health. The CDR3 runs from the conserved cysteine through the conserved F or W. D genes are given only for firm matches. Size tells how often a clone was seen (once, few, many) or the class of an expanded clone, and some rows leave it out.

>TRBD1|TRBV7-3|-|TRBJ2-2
CASSLRPPQGASTGELFF
TGTGCCAGCAGCTTAAGGCCCCCACAGGGGGCGAGCACCGGGGAGCTGTTTTTT
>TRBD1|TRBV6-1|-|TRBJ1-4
CASTGLLTSGGPNEKLFF
TGTGCCAGCACCGGCCTCTTGACATCAGGGGGCCCTAATGAAAAACTGTTTTTT
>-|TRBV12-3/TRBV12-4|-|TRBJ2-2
CASTIRGLDTGELFF
TGTGCCAGCACGATCCGGGGGTTGGACACCGGGGAGCTGTTTTTT
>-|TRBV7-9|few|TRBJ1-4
CASSLGGPDRFEKLFF
TGTGCCAGCAGCTTAGGGGGCCCGGATCGATTTGAAAAACTGTTTTTT
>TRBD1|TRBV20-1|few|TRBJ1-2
CSARGDRGVYGYTF
TGCAGTGCTAGAGGGGACAGGGGCGTCTATGGCTACACCTTC
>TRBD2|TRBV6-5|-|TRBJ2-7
CASSYGTSGYYEQYF
TGTGCCAGCAGTTACGGGACTAGCGGTTACTACGAGCAGTACTTC
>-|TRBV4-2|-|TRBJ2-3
CASSQEIEDTQYF
TGTGCCAGCAGCCAAGAGATCGAAGATACGCAGTATTTT
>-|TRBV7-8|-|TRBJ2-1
CASSLVGGRGEQFF
TGTGCCAGCAGCTTAGTCGGGGGGCGCGGAGAGCAGTTCTTC
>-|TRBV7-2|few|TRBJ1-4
CASSSRLGGNEKLFF
TGTGCCAGCAGCTCCCGTCTCGGGGGAAATGAAAAACTGTTTTTT
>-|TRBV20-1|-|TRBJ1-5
CSAQQPNQPQHF
TGCAGTGCTCAACAGCCGAATCAGCCCCAGCATTTT
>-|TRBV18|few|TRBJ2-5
CASSRSTGNQETQYF
TGTGCCAGCTCACGAAGCACGGGAAACCAAGAGACCCAGTACTTC
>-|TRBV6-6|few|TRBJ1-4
CASSYSRNEKLFF
TGTGCCAGCAGTTACTCACGCAATGAAAAACTGTTTTTT
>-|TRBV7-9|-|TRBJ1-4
CASSRTARATNEKLFF
TGTGCCAGCAGCCGGACGGCCCGTGCAACTAATGAAAAACTGTTTTTT
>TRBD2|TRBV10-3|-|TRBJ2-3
CAISQASGKDTQYF
TGTGCCATCAGCCAGGCTAGCGGGAAAGATACGCAGTATTTT
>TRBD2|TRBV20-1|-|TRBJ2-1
CSARGLVGDNEQFF
TGCAGTGCGAGGGGACTAGTAGGGGACAATGAGCAGTTCTTC
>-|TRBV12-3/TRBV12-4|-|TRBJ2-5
CASRSGREETQYF
TGTGCCAGCAGGTCGGGGCGGGAAGAGACCCAGTACTTC
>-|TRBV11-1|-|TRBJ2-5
CASTPTEAQYF
TGTGCCAGCACCCCCACCGAAGCCCAGTACTTC
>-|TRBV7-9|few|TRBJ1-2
CASSASGDAPGGYTF
TGTGCCAGCAGCGCATCAGGTGACGCGCCAGGAGGCTACACCTTC
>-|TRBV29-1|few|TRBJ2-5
CSATGFGAQETQYF
TGCAGCGCCACAGGGTTTGGGGCCCAAGAGACCCAGTACTTC
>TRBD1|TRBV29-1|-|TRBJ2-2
CSVAGTASIFTGELFF
TGCAGCGTGGCCGGGACAGCCTCCATTTTTACCGGGGAGCTGTTTTTT
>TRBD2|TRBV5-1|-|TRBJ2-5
CASSLGIAGPQETQYF
TGCGCCAGCAGCTTGGGAATAGCGGGGCCTCAAGAGACCCAGTACTTC
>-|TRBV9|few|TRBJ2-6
CASSGRDSRIPGANVLTF
TGTGCCAGCAGCGGCCGGGACTCCCGGATCCCTGGGGCCAACGTCCTGACTTTC
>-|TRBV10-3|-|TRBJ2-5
CAISGGTAKETQYF
TGTGCCATCAGTGGTGGGACTGCCAAAGAGACCCAGTACTTC
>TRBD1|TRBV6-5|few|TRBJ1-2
CASSGDRDYGYTF
TGTGCCAGCAGTGGGGACAGGGACTATGGCTACACCTTC
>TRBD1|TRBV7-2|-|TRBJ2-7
CASSFSQGAYEQYF
TGTGCCAGCAGCTTCTCGCAGGGGGCGTACGAGCAGTACTTC
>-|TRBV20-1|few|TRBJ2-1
CSAPGSGDFSYNEQFF
TGCAGTGCTCCTGGGTCCGGGGACTTCTCCTACAATGAGCAGTTCTTC
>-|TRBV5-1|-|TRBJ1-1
CASSLEGQIRRSEAFF
TGCGCCAGCAGCTTGGAAGGACAGATAAGGAGGTCTGAAGCTTTCTTT
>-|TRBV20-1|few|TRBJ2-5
CSASGDAQETQYF
TGCAGCGCCTCAGGGGACGCCCAAGAGACCCAGTACTTC
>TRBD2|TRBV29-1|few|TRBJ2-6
CSVLAGGGGANVLTF
TGCAGCGTTCTAGCGGGAGGGGGTGGGGCCAACGTCCTGACTTTC
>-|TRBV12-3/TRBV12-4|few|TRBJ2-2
CASSLGGGGTGELFF
TGTGCCAGCAGTCTCGGAGGGGGAGGCACCGGGGAGCTGTTTTTT
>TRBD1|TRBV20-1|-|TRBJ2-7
CSAVDRGFNREQYF
TGCAGTGCGGTTGACAGGGGTTTTAACCGCGAGCAGTACTTC
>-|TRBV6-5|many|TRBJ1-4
CASRRDEKLFF
TGTGCCAGCAGGAGGGATGAAAAACTGTTTTTT
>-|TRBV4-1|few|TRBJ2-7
CASSQGNGAYEQYF
TGCGCCAGCAGCCAAGGAAACGGCGCCTACGAGCAGTACTTC
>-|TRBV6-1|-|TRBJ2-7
CASSEVAENEQYF
TGTGCCAGTAGTGAAGTAGCGGAGAACGAGCAGTACTTC
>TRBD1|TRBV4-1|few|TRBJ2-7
CASSRGTGGRYEQYF
TGCGCCAGCAGCCGGGGGACAGGGGGGCGGTACGAGCAGTACTTC
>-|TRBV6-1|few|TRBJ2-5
CASRSDGNQETQYF
TGTGCCAGCAGGAGTGACGGGAATCAAGAGACCCAGTACTTC
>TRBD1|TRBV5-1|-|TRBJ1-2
CASSWGTTGDGYTF
TGCGCCAGCAGCTGGGGGACGACAGGGGATGGCTACACCTTC
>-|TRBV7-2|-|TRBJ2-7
CASSLAALWGSYEQYF
TGTGCCAGCAGCTTAGCGGCCTTGTGGGGGTCCTACGAGCAGTACTTC
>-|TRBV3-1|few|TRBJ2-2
CASSQDTGKVDTGELFF
TGTGCCAGCAGCCAAGATACAGGGAAGGTAGACACCGGGGAGCTGTTTTTT
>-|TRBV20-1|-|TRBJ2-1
CSAPGPVSSYNEQFF
TGCAGTGCTCCGGGCCCCGTAAGCTCCTACAATGAGCAGTTCTTC
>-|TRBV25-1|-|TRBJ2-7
CASSEHPYEQYF
TGTGCCAGCAGTGAACACCCCTACGAGCAGTACTTC
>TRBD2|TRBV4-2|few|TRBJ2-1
CASSVLAGASSYNEQFF
TGTGCCAGCAGCGTCCTAGCGGGGGCTAGCTCCTACAATGAGCAGTTCTTC
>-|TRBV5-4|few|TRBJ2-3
CASSPAAPLGRDTQYF
TGTGCCAGCAGCCCCGCTGCTCCCCTGGGGAGAGATACGCAGTATTTT
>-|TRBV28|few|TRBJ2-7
CASSGGDAPAREQYF
TGTGCCAGCAGTGGAGGGGACGCTCCCGCTAGGGAGCAGTACTTC
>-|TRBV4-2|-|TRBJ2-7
CASSQVIGVYEQYF
TGTGCCAGCAGCCAAGTTATCGGCGTTTACGAGCAGTACTTC
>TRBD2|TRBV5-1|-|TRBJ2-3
CASSLVGGMADTQYF
TGCGCCAGCAGCTTGGTCGGGGGGATGGCAGATACGCAGTATTTT
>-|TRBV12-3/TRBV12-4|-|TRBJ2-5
CASASGGPESGETQYF
TGTGCCAGCGCCTCGGGGGGCCCTGAATCTGGAGAGACCCAGTACTTC
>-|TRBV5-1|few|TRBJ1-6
CASSFSGADSPLHF
TGCGCCAGCAGCTTTTCAGGGGCTGATTCACCCCTCCACTTT
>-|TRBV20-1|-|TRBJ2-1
CSARDQGGARREQFF
TGCAGTGCTAGAGATCAGGGGGGGGCCAGGAGAGAGCAGTTCTTC
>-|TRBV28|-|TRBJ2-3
CASLQTLGTRSTDTQYF
TGTGCCAGTCTACAAACCCTCGGGACTCGTAGCACAGATACGCAGTATTTT
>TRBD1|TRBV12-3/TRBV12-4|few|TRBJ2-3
CASRGQAGDTQYF
TGTGCCAGCAGGGGACAGGCGGGAGATACGCAGTATTTT
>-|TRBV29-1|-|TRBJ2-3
CSVRRGQYTDTQYF
TGCAGCGTCCGGCGGGGGCAATACACAGATACGCAGTATTTT
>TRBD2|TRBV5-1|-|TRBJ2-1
CASSLNRAGRLNEQFF
TGCGCCAGCAGCTTAAACCGAGCGGGACGTCTGAATGAGCAGTTCTTC